The 6 T cell receptor beta chains in this list originate from one sample, sequenced in a study of shared clonotypes between healthy human individuals. The data were produced by immunoSEQ multiplex PCR, yet TCRdb's version contains in-frame clones alone and is incomplete. The data contain roughly 220,000 clones, over 50% of them singletons. Sequencing was performed on memory CD4+ T cells sorted from blood. Subset indicated: CD45RA-negative fraction. These receptors originate from a man aged 25 to 40 in good health.

This clone was detected only a few times. This chain joins TRBV5-1 and TRBJ2-1; TRBD1 is a possible D gene (5 bases). There are 14 residues in the CDR3. Germline V gene lookup returns CDR1 SGHRS and CDR2 YFSETQ. Trimming cost V 0 bases and J 9 bases, with 13 bases left between them. This CDR3 is CASSLVVGLGEQFF. In DNA form, the CDR3 reads TGCGCCAGCAGCTTGGTTGTGGGGCTAGGTGAGCAGTTCTTC.

The chain combines TRBV6-6 with TRBJ1-4, with no clear D. Germline V gene data show CDR1 as MNHNY and CDR2 as SVGAGI (reference sequence). V lost 5 bases, J lost 7 bases, and 20 bases lay in between. CDR3 length: 16 amino acids. This CDR3 reads CASSHPSPSFGEKLFF. The CDR3 coding sequence is TGTGCCAGCAGTCACCCCAGTCCGTCCTTCGGTGAAAAACTGTTTTTT.

This clone has only a few counts. V usage is TRBV2 and J usage is TRBJ2-6; D gene ambiguous. CDR3 length: 14 amino acids. Trimming pared 7 bases from V and 0 bases from J, leaving 7 bases between. The V gene's germline CDR1 is SNHLY and CDR2 FYNNEI. CDR3 in DNA: TGTGCCAGCACTGTTCCCTCTGGGGCCAACGTCCTGACTTTC. Amino acids: CASTVPSGANVLTF.

This clone was seen once. The rearrangement links TRBV5-1 to TRBJ1-1; D is uncertain. Germline V gives CDR1 SGHRS, CDR2 YFSETQ. V was clipped by 4 bases and J by 1 base, with 11 bases between them. The CDR3 sequence is 14 residues long. CDR3 sequence: CASSIRPENTEAFF. DNA of the CDR3: TGCGCCAGCAGCATCCGTCCAGAGAACACTGAAGCTTTCTTT.

The V gene is TRBV11-3, the J gene TRBJ2-2; TRBD1 matches at 7 bases. With 5 bases clipped from V and 10 bases from J, the junction kept 16 bases outside the gene matches. CDR1 SGHNT and CDR2 YENEEA come from the germline V gene. This CDR3 is built from 16 residues. The CDR3 coding sequence is TGTGCCAGCAGCCCACGAGGGGGCCATAAGGATGAGGAGCTGTTTTTT. Protein product: CASSPRGGHKDEELFF.

V and J are TRBV27 and TRBJ1-3; 7 positions match TRBD1. Trimming cost V 7 bases and J 6 bases; bases outside gene matches: 9. Germline loops: CDR1 MNHEY, CDR2 SMNVEV (reference sequence). The CDR3 has 14 residues. CDR3 bases: TGTGCCAGCAAGGAGGTCAGGGGGGCAAACACCATATATTTT. Amino acid sequence: CASKEVRGANTIYF.